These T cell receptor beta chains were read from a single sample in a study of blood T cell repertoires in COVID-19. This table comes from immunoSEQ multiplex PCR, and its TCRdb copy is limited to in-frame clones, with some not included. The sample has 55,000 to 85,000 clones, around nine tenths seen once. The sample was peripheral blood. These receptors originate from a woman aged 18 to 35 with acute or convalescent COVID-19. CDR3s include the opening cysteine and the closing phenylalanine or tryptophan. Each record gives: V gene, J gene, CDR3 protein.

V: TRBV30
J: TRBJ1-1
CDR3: CAWSATTGTVNTEAFF

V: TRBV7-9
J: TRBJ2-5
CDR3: CASSSTSGPQETQYF

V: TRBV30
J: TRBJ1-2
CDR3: CAWSAGQGGYTF

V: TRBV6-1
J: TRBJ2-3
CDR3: CASSEQERTGDTQYF

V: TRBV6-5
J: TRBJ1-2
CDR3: CASSQSGQPSGGYTF

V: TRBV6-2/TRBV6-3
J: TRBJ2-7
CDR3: CASSLGLASYEQYF

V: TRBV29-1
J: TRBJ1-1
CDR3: CSVQRGNTEAFF

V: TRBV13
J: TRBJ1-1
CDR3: CASSLEEEAFF

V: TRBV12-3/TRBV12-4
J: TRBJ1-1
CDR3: CASSTGTGEAFF

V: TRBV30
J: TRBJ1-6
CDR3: CAWSVGGLSYNSPLHF

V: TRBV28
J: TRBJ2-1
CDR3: CASNPGGGVYNEQFF

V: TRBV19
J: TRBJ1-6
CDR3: CASRVSSYNSPLHF

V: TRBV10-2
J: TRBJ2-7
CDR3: CASRAGLAGNYEQYF

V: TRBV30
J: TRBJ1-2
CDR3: CAWRGDKAGYTF

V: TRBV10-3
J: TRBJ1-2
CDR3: CATQPTGEVYGYTF

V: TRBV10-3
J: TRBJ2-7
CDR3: CATGAGGSYEQYF

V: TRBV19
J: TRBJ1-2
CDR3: CASSKGGDTRTYGYTF

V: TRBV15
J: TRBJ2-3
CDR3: CATSRDRRGATDTQYF

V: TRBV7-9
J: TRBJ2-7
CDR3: CASSPRVGSLEQYF

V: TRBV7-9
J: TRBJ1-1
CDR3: CASSRTGRTTEAFF

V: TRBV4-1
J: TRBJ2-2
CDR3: CASSPGGLAGSTGELFF

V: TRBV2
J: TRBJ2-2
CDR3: CASSGQGLPGELFF

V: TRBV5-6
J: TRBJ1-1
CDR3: CASSLPSFGNTEAFF

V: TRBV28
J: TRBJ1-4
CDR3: CASSFPQGSNEKLFF

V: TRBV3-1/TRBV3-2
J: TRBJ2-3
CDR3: CASSQVGLAGGPDTQYF

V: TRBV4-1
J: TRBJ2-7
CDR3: CASSQGDSSYEQYF

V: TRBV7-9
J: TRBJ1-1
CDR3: CASSSGQGAYTEAFF

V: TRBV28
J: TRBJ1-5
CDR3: CASTGGNQPQHF

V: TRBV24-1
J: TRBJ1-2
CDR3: CATGTRDTNYGYTF

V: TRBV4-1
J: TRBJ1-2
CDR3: CASSQAQQGTGYGYTF

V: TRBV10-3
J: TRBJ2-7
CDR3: CAISSAGGLYEQYF

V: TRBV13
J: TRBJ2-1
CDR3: CASSSRTGPIEDEQFF

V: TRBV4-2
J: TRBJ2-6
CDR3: CASSQRPDRGLVPGANVLTF

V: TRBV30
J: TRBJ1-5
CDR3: CAWSGTGNQPQHF

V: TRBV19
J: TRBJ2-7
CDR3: CASSANPGNSYEQYF

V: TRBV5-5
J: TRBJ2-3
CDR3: CASSLLRGAGTDTQYF

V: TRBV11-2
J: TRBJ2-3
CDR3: CASSFLAGGLTDTQYF

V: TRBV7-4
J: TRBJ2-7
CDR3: CASSSPILQFPLYEQYF

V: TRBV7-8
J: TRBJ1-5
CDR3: CASSSDRADQPQHF

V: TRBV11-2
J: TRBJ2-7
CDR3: CASTLGQGTYEQYF

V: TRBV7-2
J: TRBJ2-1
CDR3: CASSLVIRRSMNEQFF

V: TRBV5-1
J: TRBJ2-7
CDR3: CASSLGSTYEQYF

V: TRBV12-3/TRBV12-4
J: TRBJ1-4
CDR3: CASSYRGVEKLFF

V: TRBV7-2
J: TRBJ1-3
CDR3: CASSLAGTVWSSGNTIYF

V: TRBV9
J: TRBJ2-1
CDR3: CASSARPSSYNEQFF